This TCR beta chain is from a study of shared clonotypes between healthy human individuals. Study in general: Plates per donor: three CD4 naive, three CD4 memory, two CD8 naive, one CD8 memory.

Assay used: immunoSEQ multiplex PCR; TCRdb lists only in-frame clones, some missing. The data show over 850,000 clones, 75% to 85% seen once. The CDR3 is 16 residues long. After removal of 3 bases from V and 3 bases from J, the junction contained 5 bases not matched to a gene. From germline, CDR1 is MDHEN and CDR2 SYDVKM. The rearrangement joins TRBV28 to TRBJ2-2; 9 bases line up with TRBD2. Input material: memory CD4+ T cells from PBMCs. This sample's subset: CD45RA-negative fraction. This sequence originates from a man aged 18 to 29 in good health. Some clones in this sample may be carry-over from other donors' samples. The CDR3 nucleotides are TGTGCCAGCAGTTTGGCGGGAGGGCCCCACACCGGGGAGCTGTTTTTT. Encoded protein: CASSLAGGPHTGELFF.